The T cell receptor beta chain described here comes from a study of T cell responses to AZD1222 COVID-19 vaccine. In the study overall: Both about-4-week and about-12-week second-dose recipients were combined.

Here immunoSEQ multiplex PCR was the method, and the copy in TCRdb shows in-frame clones only, minus some. The data show fewer than 85,000 clones, more than 90% seen once. The J segment lost 5 bases and the V segment lost 6 bases, leaving 4 bases of the junction unmatched. Germline CDR1 is KGHSH and CDR2 is LQKENI. The CDR3 consists of 13 residues. About this clone itself: No antigen is known for it.

Study observations and caveats: Spike-spanning, vaccine-associated CD4 TCRs were dominant at 160-218 and 743-854. Most donors were white British and more were female, and clonal diversity was possibly underestimated. The study identified only six AZD1222 recipients as seropositive at baseline.

J is TRBJ2-1 and V is TRBV18; 7 bases are shared with TRBD2. Source: peripheral blood, taken on day 0 of AZD1222 vaccination. This clonotype was sampled from an adult in good health. The chain's CDR3 is CASSRGGHNEQFF. CDR3 DNA: TGTGCCAGCTCGCGCGGGGGTCACAATGAGCAGTTCTTC.